This passage covers 11 T cell receptor beta chains from one sample sequenced in a study of blood T cell repertoires in COVID-19. Some clones are missing from TCRdb's copy, which holds only in-frame ones; the method was immunoSEQ multiplex PCR. The sample carries about 400,000 clones, roughly 91% recorded once. Sequenced input: PBMCs or T cells enriched from blood (not recorded which). These receptors came from a woman younger than 45 who had recovered from COVID-19.

V is TRBV9 and J is TRBJ1-4, with D tentatively TRBD1 (5 bases). V was trimmed by 4 bases and J by 8 bases, leaving 15 bases between them. Germline V gives CDR1 SGDLS, CDR2 YYNGEE. The CDR3 consists of 14 residues. CDR3 residues: CASSPPGLGEKLFF. CDR3 DNA: TGTGCCAGCAGCCCCCCAGGGTTAGGGGAAAAACTGTTTTTT.

This sequence joins TRBV24-1 and TRBJ1-5; TRBD1 agrees at 8 bases. The J segment lost 11 bases and the V segment lost 5 bases, leaving 4 bases of the junction unmatched. The CDR3 runs to 12 residues. CDR1 KGHDR and CDR2 SFDVKD come from the germline V gene. CDR3 coding DNA: TGTGCCACCAGTGCCCCGACAGGGGCCCAGCATTTT. It yields the protein CATSAPTGAQHF.

CDR3 nucleotide sequence: TGCGCCAGCAGAACTGGGACAGGACATCCTAATGAAAAACTGTTTTTT. It yields the protein CASRTGTGHPNEKLFF. The chain recombines TRBV5-1 with TRBJ1-4, with 8 bases identical to TRBD1. CDR3 length equals 16 residues. The germline V gene encodes CDR1 SGHRS and CDR2 YFSETQ. With V trimmed by 5 bases and J by 3 bases, 9 bases remained unmatched.

Here the CDR3 reads CASSEGTGPYEQYF. CDR3 DNA: TGCGCCAGCAGCGAGGGGACAGGGCCCTACGAGCAGTACTTC. The chain combines TRBV4-1 with TRBJ2-7; 9 bases map to TRBD1. V dropped 5 bases and J dropped 2; count of bases not matched to a gene: 4. Germline assignment: CDR1 MGHRA and CDR2 YSYEKL. The CDR3 runs to 14 residues.

The chain joins TRBV28 to TRBJ1-1; D unclear. Between the trimmed V and J ends, which lost 2 bases and 1 base, there was a span of 8 bases. The CDR3 consists of 14 residues. Germline-derived CDR1 and CDR2 are MDHEN and SYDVKM. The CDR3 spells CASSLLQENTEAFF. Here the CDR3 DNA reads TGTGCCAGCAGTTTACTGCAGGAGAACACTGAAGCTTTCTTT.

This chain joins TRBV5-1 and TRBJ1-1; TRBD1 matches at 9 bases. Germline V lookup: CDR1 SGHRS, CDR2 YFSETQ. Trimming at V came to 4 bases and at J to 3 bases, leaving 7 bases not matched to a gene. This CDR3 is built from 15 residues. The CDR3 region has the DNA TGCGCCAGCAGCCGACAGGGGGTGGAAGACACTGAAGCTTTCTTT. Its protein product is CASSRQGVEDTEAFF.

The table lists this clone with a count of one. The rearrangement uses TRBV3-1 (or the pseudogene TRBV3-2) and TRBJ2-3, with unresolved D. There are 15 residues in the CDR3. Germline CDR1 LGHDT, CDR2 YNNKEL (reference sequence). Trimming took 1 base from V and 0 from J, leaving 8 bases between them. The CDR3, as DNA: TGTGCCAGCAGCCAAGTAGTCCTGAGCACAGATACGCAGTATTTT. It is translated as CASSQVVLSTDTQYF.

The V call is TRBV2, the J call TRBJ1-5, with 8 bases that match TRBD1. Germline lookup yields CDR1 SNHLY and CDR2 FYNNEI. The V gene end was trimmed by 4 bases and the J gene end by 5 bases; junction bases not matched to a gene: 7. The CDR3 is made up of 15 amino acids. This chain's CDR3 is CASSGDRWGYQPQHF. Here the CDR3 DNA reads TGTGCCAGCAGTGGGGACAGGTGGGGTTATCAGCCCCAGCATTTT.

This chain links TRBV9 with TRBJ1-1; D is possibly TRBD1 (5 bases). The CDR3 consists of 13 residues. The V gene lost 4 bases and the J gene lost 2 bases, with 9 bases spanning the gap. The germline gives CDR1 SGDLS, CDR2 YYNGEE. The CDR3 nucleotides are TGTGCCAGCAGCCCCGGACATAACACTGAAGCTTTCTTT. Protein: CASSPGHNTEAFF. Based on the CDR3 plus reference TRBV9 and TRBJ1-1, the full variable domain is DSGVTQTPKHLITATGQRVTLRCSPRSGDLSVYWYQQSLDQGLQFLIQYYNGEERAKGNILERFSAQQFPDLHSELNLSSLELGDSALYFCASSPGHNTEAFFGQGTRLTVV.

V and J are TRBV7-2 and TRBJ2-7; maybe TRBD1 (6 bases). The CDR3 extends over 13 amino acids. Trimming shortened V by 1 base and J by 4 bases, and 8 bases separated the two germline ends. In germline, CDR1 is SGHTA, CDR2 FQGNSA. The CDR3 is CASSLVDRYEQYF. DNA of the CDR3: TGTGCCAGCAGCTTAGTCGACAGGTACGAGCAGTACTTC. Full variable domain (outside the CDR3, taken from reference TRBV7-2 and TRBJ2-7): GAGVSQSPSNKVTEKGKDVELRCDPISGHTALYWYRQSLGQGLEFLIYFQGNSAPDKSGLPSDRFSAERTGGSVSTLTIQRTQQEDSAVYLCASSLVDRYEQYFGPGTRLTVT.

This clone was picked up one time. This chain links TRBV6-6 with TRBJ2-5; maybe TRBD1 (5 bases). Between the trimmed V and J ends, which lost 3 bases and 4 bases, there was a span of 9 bases. CDR3 length equals 13 residues. The germline CDR1 and CDR2 sequences are MNHNY and SVGAGI (reference sequence). The CDR3: CASSYPRVETQYF. The CDR3 coding sequence is TGTGCCAGCAGTTATCCCAGGGTAGAGACCCAGTACTTC.